A single T cell receptor beta chain is shown here with its context. This sample stems from a study of blood T cell repertoires in COVID-19. The ends lost 7 bases at V and 4 bases at J; junction bases unmatched: 5. The germline gives CDR1 MGHDK, CDR2 SYGVNS. The CDR3 consists of 14 residues. Original analysis: Cell counts per sample came from amplifying reference gene primers. Assay: immunoSEQ multiplex PCR; the TCRdb copy retains only in-frame clones and omits some. The V and J calls and clone size are taken from that table; D and trimming were inferred from the DNA. The sample includes 160,000 or so clones, 80% to 90% of them seen just once.

The sample comprised peripheral blood. This sequence joins TRBV25-1 and TRBJ1-5; 9 nucleotides align to TRBD1. The TCR was taken from a woman aged 50 to 60 with acute or convalescent COVID-19. The CDR3 DNA follows: TGTGCCAGCAAAGGACAGGGGAAAAATCAGCCCCAGCATTTT. Its protein is CASKGQGKNQPQHF.